These 22 T cell receptor beta chains originate from one sample sequenced in a study of blood T cell repertoires in COVID-19. Profiled with immunoSEQ multiplex PCR; TCRdb holds only in-frame clones, not every one. The sample has 250,000 or so clones, roughly four fifths seen once. Sequenced: peripheral blood. These receptor sequences come from an older woman with acute or convalescent COVID-19.

This clone was counted once. The genes are TRBV25-1 and TRBJ2-5; 7 bases align to TRBD2. The CDR3 spans 14 residues. The germline gives CDR1 MGHDK, CDR2 SYGVNS. Losses at the gene ends were 2 bases for V and 7 bases for J; bases not matched to a gene: 7. Here the CDR3 DNA reads TGTGCCAGCAGTGAAAAACTAGCGAAGGGGACCCAGTACTTC. Amino acids: CASSEKLAKGTQYF.

The chain employs TRBV4-3 and TRBJ1-6; D is unresolved. The V and J ends lost 0 bases and 5 bases respectively, with 11 bases between them. CDR1 and CDR2 (germline): LGHNA, YSLEER. The CDR3 extends over 16 amino acids. Here the CDR3 reads CASSQDSSRNNSPLHF. The CDR3 nucleotides are TGCGCCAGCAGCCAAGATTCGTCCCGTAATAATTCACCCCTCCACTTT.

The rearrangement joins TRBV7-2 to TRBJ1-5; D call uncertain. Germline CDR1 SGHTA, CDR2 FQGNSA. The V end was cut by 3 bases, the J end by 3 bases, with 9 bases between. This CDR3 has 14 residues. CDR3 in amino acids: CASSLDGINQPQHF. In DNA, the CDR3 is TGTGCCAGCAGCTTGGACGGGATCAATCAGCCCCAGCATTTT.

The chain links TRBV18 to TRBJ1-2; the match to TRBD1 covers 8 bases. CDR3 length equals 13 residues. Germline trimming cut 4 bases from V and 4 bases from J; bases unmatched to any gene: 2. Germline V gene sequence: CDR1 KGHSH, CDR2 LQKENI. The CDR3 nucleotides read TGTGCCAGCTCACGGGACAGGTCCTATGGCTACACCTTC. It yields the protein CASSRDRSYGYTF.

This sequence joins TRBV10-2 and TRBJ2-3, with D possibly TRBD1 on 6 matching bases. Trimming left V 4 bases short and J 3 bases short, with 14 bases between. This CDR3 is 15 amino acids long. Germline CDR1 reads WSHSY; CDR2 reads SAAADI. CDR3 coding DNA: TGCGCCAGCAGTGCGCCAGGGGAGAGGACAGATACGCAGTATTTT. This gives the protein CASSAPGERTDTQYF.

This clone was counted between two and nine times. The gene calls are TRBV10-2 and TRBJ1-2, with D perhaps matching TRBD1 (6 bases). Trimming shortened V by 0 bases and J by 8 bases, and 13 bases separated the two germline ends. The CDR3 has 14 residues. CDR1 and CDR2 from the germline V gene are WSHSY and SAAADI. The CDR3 loop reads CASSESRQGLGYTF. The CDR3 DNA is TGCGCCAGCAGTGAGTCGAGGCAGGGGTTAGGCTACACCTTC.

The chain is built from TRBV7-8 and TRBJ1-3; D is unclear. CDR1 is SGHVS, CDR2 FQNEAQ, per germline. V lost 4 bases to trimming and J lost 4 bases, with 14 bases between them. CDR3 length equals 15 residues. DNA for the CDR3: TGTGCCAGCAGCTCAACAACCCTTGGCGGAAACACCATATATTTT. Translating it yields CASSSTTLGGNTIYF. The entire variable domain, with the rest obtained from reference TRBV7-8 and TRBJ1-3, is as follows: GAGVSQSPRYKVAKRGQDVALRCDPISGHVSLFWYQQALGQGPEFLTYFQNEAQLDKSGLPSDRFFAERPEGSVSTLKIQRTQQEDSAVYLCASSSTTLGGNTIYFGEGSWLTVV.

The DNA for the CDR3 is TGTGCCAGCAGTGTGGCGGGGGGAGCTTTCTTT. As protein: CASSVAGGAFF. V and J are TRBV25-1 and TRBJ1-1; TRBD1 is a possible D gene (5 bases). The CDR3 is made up of 11 amino acids. Trimming shortened V by 4 bases and J by 10 bases, and 10 bases separated the two germline ends. From germline, CDR1 is MGHDK and CDR2 SYGVNS.

The V gene is TRBV4-1, the J gene TRBJ1-2; D possibly corresponds to TRBD1 (5 bases). Germline V CDR1 and CDR2: MGHRA, YSYEKL. The CDR3 runs 13 residues. Trimming left V 3 bases short and J 2 bases short, with 7 bases between. The CDR3: CASSQTENYGYTF. The CDR3 nucleotides read TGCGCCAGCAGCCAGACAGAAAACTATGGCTACACCTTC.

CDR3 sequence: CASSLVRGARTGELFF. The CDR3 DNA follows: TGTGCCAGCAGCTTAGTTCGGGGGGCGAGAACCGGGGAGCTGTTTTTT. The genes are TRBV7-2 and TRBJ2-2; possibly TRBD2 for D (7 bases). V was cut by 1 base and J by 5 bases, with 14 bases left in between. This CDR3 comprises 16 residues. Germline lookup yields CDR1 SGHTA and CDR2 FQGNSA.

V gene TRBV2 combines with J gene TRBJ1-1; D remains ambiguous. CDR1 and CDR2 (germline): SNHLY, FYNNEI. V was pared by 0 bases and J by 4 bases, with 15 bases between. This CDR3 spans 16 amino acids. In DNA, the CDR3 is TGTGCCAGCAGTGAAGCGATGAGGGTCTTAGGCACTGAAGCTTTCTTT. It codes for CASSEAMRVLGTEAFF.

The V call is TRBV7-2, the J call TRBJ1-5; 8 positions match TRBD1. The germline V gene has CDR1 SGHTA and CDR2 FQGNSA. CDR3 length equals 15 residues. V lost 5 bases, J lost 8 bases, and 11 bases stayed unmatched. CDR3 in amino acids: CASSQGAGIMKPQHF. In nucleotides, the CDR3 is TGTGCCAGCAGCCAGGGGGCGGGTATTATGAAGCCCCAGCATTTT.

The chain carries TRBV28 and TRBJ1-5; D possibly corresponds to TRBD1 (6 bases). V was cut by 3 bases and J by 9 bases, with 18 bases left in between. This CDR3 region has 15 residues. Germline V gives CDR1 MDHEN, CDR2 SYDVKM. CDR3 sequence reads: CASSLAGASNRPQHF. The CDR3 nucleotides read TGTGCCAGCAGTTTGGCAGGGGCGAGCAATAGGCCCCAGCATTTT.

The chain joins TRBV4-3 to TRBJ1-2, with a tentative D call TRBD1 (6 bases). V was cut by 1 base and J by 7 bases, with 13 bases left in between. This CDR3 spans 14 amino acids. Per germline, CDR1 LGHNA and CDR2 YSLEER. The CDR3 here is CASSQVTQGGGYTF. For the CDR3, the DNA is TGCGCCAGCAGCCAAGTCACACAGGGTGGTGGCTACACCTTC.

V and J are TRBV4-3 and TRBJ1-6, with 9 bases fitting TRBD1. After removal of 4 bases from V and 0 bases from J, the junction contained 4 bases not matched to a gene. The CDR3 consists of 17 residues. Germline values: CDR1 LGHNA, CDR2 YSLEER. The chain's CDR3 is CASSPGTGSSYNSPLHF. CDR3 bases: TGCGCCAGCAGCCCAGGGACAGGGAGCTCCTATAATTCACCCCTCCACTTT.

The chain combines TRBV2 with TRBJ1-1, with D maybe TRBD1 (5 bases). CDR3 length: 12 amino acids. Germline assignment: CDR1 SNHLY and CDR2 FYNNEI. The ends were cut back, 2 bases at V and 10 bases at J, with 11 bases in the middle. CDR3 region: CASSERGFAAFF. The DNA of the CDR3 is TGTGCCAGCAGTGAACGGGGGTTCGCAGCTTTCTTT.

This clone occurred a few times. V is TRBV9 and J is TRBJ1-1; D uncertain. The V end lost 3 bases, the J end lost 3 bases, and 15 bases lay between the germline ends. Germline V CDR1 and CDR2: SGDLS, YYNGEE. The CDR3 has 15 residues. In nucleotides, the CDR3 is TGTGCCAGCAGCGCCCGCGCTGCGGATCACACTGAAGCTTTCTTT. Protein sequence: CASSARAADHTEAFF.

This chain links TRBV4-3 with TRBJ2-1, with D possibly being TRBD2 (6 bases). This CDR3 comprises 15 residues. V was pared by 5 bases and J by 3 bases, with 14 bases between. The germline V gene has CDR1 LGHNA and CDR2 YSLEER. CDR3 in DNA: TGCGCCAGCAGCACTGCTAGCGTGAGCTACAATGAGCAGTTCTTC. Translated: CASSTASVSYNEQFF.

This sequence joins TRBV19 and TRBJ2-7; weak D call: TRBD1 (5 bases). The CDR3 consists of 12 residues. The V gene's germline CDR1 is LNHDA and CDR2 SQIVND (reference sequence). The V gene lost 4 bases and the J gene lost 2 bases, with 6 bases spanning the gap. This chain's CDR3 is CASSKGAYEQYF. CDR3 sequence (DNA): TGTGCCAGTAGTAAAGGGGCCTACGAGCAGTACTTC.

The chain employs TRBV6-5 and TRBJ1-5; D gene ambiguous. V was pared by 4 bases and J by 6 bases, with 13 bases between. This CDR3 contains 14 residues. Germline CDR1 MNHEY, CDR2 SVGAGI. DNA of the CDR3: TGTGCCAGCAGTTCGGCGGCTAACGGTCAGCCCCAGCATTTT. This gives the protein CASSSAANGQPQHF.

The genes are TRBV7-9 and TRBJ2-3, with 13 bases identical to TRBD2. CDR3 size: 18 residues. Germline V lookup: CDR1 SEHNR, CDR2 FQNEAQ (reference sequence). The V segment lost 5 bases and the J segment 10 bases; nucleotides outside the gene matches: 18. The CDR3 sequence is CASSHTSLLAGGPRPQYF. The CDR3 DNA reads TGTGCCAGCAGCCATACTTCTTTACTAGCGGGGGGGCCTAGGCCGCAGTATTTT.

The gene calls are TRBV5-1 and TRBJ1-2; 8 bases map to TRBD1. From germline, CDR1 is SGHRS and CDR2 YFSETQ. V dropped 3 bases and J dropped 8; count of bases not matched to a gene: 6. The CDR3 consists of 13 residues. The CDR3 bases are TGCGCCAGCAGCTCCGGACAGGGAGGGGGCTACACCTTC. It translates to CASSSGQGGGYTF.